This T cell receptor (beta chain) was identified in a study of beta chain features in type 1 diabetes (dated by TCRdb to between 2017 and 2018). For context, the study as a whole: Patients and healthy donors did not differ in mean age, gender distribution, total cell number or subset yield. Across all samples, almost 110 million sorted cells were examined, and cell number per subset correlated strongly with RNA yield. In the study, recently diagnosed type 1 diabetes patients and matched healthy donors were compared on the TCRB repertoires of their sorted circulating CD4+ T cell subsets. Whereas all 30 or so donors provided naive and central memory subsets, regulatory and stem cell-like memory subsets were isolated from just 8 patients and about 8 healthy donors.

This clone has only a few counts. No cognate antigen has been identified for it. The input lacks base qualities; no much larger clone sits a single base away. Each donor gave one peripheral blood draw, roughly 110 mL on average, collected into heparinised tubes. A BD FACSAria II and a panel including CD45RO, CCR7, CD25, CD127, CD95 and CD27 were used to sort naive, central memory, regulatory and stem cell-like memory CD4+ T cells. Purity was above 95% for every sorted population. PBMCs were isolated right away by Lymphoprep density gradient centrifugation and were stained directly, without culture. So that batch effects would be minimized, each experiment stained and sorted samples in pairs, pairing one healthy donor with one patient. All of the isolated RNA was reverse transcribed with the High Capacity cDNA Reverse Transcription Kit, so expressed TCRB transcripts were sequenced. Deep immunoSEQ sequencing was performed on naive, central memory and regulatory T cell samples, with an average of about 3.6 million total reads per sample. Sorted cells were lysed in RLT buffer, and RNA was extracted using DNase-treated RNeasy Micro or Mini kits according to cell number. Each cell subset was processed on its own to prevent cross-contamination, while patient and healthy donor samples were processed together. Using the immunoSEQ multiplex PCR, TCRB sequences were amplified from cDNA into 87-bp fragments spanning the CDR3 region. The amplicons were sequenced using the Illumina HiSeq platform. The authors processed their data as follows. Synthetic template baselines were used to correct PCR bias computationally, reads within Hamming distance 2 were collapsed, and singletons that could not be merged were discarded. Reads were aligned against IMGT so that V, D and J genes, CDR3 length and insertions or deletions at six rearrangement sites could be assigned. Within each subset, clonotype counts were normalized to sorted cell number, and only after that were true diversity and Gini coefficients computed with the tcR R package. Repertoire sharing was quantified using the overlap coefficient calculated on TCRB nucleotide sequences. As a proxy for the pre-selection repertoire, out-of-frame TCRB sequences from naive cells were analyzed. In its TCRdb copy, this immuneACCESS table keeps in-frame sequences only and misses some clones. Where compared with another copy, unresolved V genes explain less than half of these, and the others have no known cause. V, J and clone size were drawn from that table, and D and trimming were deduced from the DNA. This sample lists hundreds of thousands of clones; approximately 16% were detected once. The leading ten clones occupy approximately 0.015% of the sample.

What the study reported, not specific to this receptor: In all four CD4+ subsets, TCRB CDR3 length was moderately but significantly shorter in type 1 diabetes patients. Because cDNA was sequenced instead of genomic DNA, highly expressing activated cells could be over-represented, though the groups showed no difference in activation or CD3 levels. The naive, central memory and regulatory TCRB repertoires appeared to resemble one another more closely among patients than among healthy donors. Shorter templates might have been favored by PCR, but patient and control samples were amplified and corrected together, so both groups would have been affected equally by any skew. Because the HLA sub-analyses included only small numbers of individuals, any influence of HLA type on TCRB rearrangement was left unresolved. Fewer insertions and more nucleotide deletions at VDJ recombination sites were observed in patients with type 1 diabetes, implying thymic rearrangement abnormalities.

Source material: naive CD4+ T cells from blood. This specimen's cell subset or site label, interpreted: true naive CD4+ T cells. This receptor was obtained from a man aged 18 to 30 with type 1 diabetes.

The CDR3 region reads CASSLGGGSDTQYF. In nucleotide form, the sequence is TGTGCCAGCAGCTTAGGCGGGGGGTCAGATACGCAGTATTTT. The chain is made from TRBV7-2 and TRBJ2-3; TRBD2 fits 8 bases in the junction. From the cysteine up to the phenylalanine, the CDR3 has a length of 14 residues. The kept DNA is CDR3 alone, 42 bases in frame from the first base. Trimming accounts for 1 base at V and 4 bases at J, while the number of junction bases matched to no gene is 1. CDR1 is given as SGHTA and CDR2 as FQGNSA, both from the germline V gene.